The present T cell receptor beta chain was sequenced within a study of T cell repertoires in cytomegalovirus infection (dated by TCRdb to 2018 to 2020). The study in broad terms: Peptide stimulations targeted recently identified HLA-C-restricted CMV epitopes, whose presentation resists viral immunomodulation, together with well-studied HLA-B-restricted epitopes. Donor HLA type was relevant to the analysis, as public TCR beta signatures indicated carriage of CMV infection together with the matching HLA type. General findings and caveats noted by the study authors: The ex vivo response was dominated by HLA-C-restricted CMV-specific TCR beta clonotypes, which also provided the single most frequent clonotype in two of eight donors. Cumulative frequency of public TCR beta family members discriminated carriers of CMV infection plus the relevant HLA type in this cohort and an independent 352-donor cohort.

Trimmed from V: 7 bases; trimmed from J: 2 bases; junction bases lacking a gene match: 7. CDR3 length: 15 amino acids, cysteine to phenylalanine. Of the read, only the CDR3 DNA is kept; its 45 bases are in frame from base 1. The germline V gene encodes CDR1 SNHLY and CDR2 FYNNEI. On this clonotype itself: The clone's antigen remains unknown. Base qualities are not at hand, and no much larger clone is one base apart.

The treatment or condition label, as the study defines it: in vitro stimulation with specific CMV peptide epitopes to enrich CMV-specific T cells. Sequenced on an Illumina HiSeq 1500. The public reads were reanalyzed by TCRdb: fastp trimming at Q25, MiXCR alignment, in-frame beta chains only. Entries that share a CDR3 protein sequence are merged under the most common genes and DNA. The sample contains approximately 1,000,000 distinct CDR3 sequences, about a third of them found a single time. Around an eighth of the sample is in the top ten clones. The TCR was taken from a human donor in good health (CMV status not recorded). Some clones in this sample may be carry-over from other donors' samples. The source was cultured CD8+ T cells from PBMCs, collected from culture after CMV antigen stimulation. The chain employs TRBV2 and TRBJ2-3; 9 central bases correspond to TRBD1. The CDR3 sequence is CASKSRDRATDTQYF. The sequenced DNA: TGTGCCAGCAAGTCCCGGGACAGGGCCACAGATACGCAGTATTTT.